The TCR beta chain described here comes from a study of T cell repertoires in cytomegalovirus infection (dated by TCRdb to about 2019). Context from the whole study: The HLA type of each donor mattered for the analysis, because public TCR beta signatures pointed to carriage of CMV infection along with the matching HLA type. The study at large found these results: In the ex vivo response, HLA-C-restricted CMV-specific TCR beta clonotypes were dominant, and in two of eight donors the single most frequent clonotype came from this HLA-C-restricted group. In both this cohort and an independent cohort of approximately 350 donors, the cumulative frequency of public TCR beta family members distinguished carriers of CMV infection plus the relevant HLA type.

These reads were obtained on an Illumina HiSeq 1500. TCRdb redid the processing of the public reads, applying fastp at Q25 and MiXCR, and retained in-frame beta chains. Every distinct CDR3 protein forms one entry, paired with its most common genes and DNA. In all, the sample holds 100,000 to 150,000 distinct CDR3 sequences, and approximately 9.2% of those were seen once. Of the sample, 10% is held by the ten largest clones. This clonotype has a count of ten or more. Its antigen specificity is not known. Base-call qualities are not available, and no considerably larger clone is one nucleotide away. Input material: PBMCs. The TCR was taken from a human donor in good health (CMV status not recorded). Some clones in this sample may be carry-over from other donors' samples.

Read as DNA, the sequence is TGTGCCAGCAGCAGACGGGGGGCCCCCCCCCAAGAGACCCAGTACTTC. It codes for CASSRRGAPPQETQYF. In this chain, TRBV7-8 is recombined with TRBJ2-5, and TRBD2 may be the D gene, going by 7 matching bases. The V end loses 5 bases and the J end loses 1 base, and a stretch of 17 bases separates them. Via the germline V gene, CDR1 is SGHVS and CDR2 FQNEAQ. From cysteine to phenylalanine, the CDR3 is 16 amino acids long. The read is trimmed to its CDR3 DNA, 48 bases read in frame from base 1.